Below, 32 T cell receptor beta chains from the same sample are listed, as sequenced in a study of siplizumab effects on memory and regulatory T cells. The method was immunoSEQ multiplex PCR; TCRdb's version includes in-frame clones alone and lacks a portion of them. The data show some 100,000 clones, over 95% seen once. The sequenced sample was naive CD4+ T cells sorted from blood. The receptors stem from a human donor in good health.

The chain links TRBV30 to TRBJ1-3; D is possibly TRBD1 (6 bases). Germline CDR1 reads GTSNPN; CDR2 reads SVGIG (reference sequence). V lost 5 bases to trimming and J lost 0 bases, with 14 bases between them. There are 15 residues in the CDR3. CDR3 nucleotide sequence: TGTGCCTGGGGGGCACAGGGCAACTCTGGAAACACCATATATTTT. It codes for CAWGAQGNSGNTIYF.

This rearrangement joins TRBV5-4 to TRBJ2-7; 7 positions match TRBD1. CDR3 size: 12 residues. The V and J ends lost 4 bases and 3 bases, in that order; junction bases with no gene match: 1. Per germline, CDR1 SGHNT and CDR2 YYREEE (reference sequence). CDR3: CASSRDSYEQYF. For the CDR3, the DNA is TGTGCCAGCAGCCGGGACAGCTACGAGCAGTACTTC. The full variable domain, rest sourced from reference TRBV5-4 and TRBJ2-7, is ETGVTQSPTHLIKTRGQQVTLRCSSQSGHNTVSWYQQALGQGPQFIFQYYREEENGRGNFPPRFSGLQFPNYSSELNVNALELDDSALYLCASSRDSYEQYFGPGTRLTVT.

This chain joins TRBV5-1 and TRBJ1-3; D gene unclear. Deletions cut 4 bases from V and 0 bases from J, with 11 bases between. The CDR3 sequence is 15 residues long. Germline V gene data show CDR1 as SGHRS and CDR2 as YFSETQ. CDR3 residues: CASSPMGHSGNTIYF. The CDR3 nucleotides are TGCGCCAGCAGCCCAATGGGCCACTCTGGAAACACCATATATTTT.

V gene TRBV28 combines with J gene TRBJ1-5; 10 nucleotides line up with TRBD1. The CDR3 contains 13 residues. The J segment lost 9 bases and the V segment lost 7 bases, leaving 6 bases of the junction unmatched. Germline assignment: CDR1 MDHEN and CDR2 SYDVKM. CDR3: CASTRDRGLPQHF. The CDR3 region has the DNA TGTGCCAGCACAAGGGACAGGGGCTTGCCCCAGCATTTT. The full variable domain, rest sourced from reference TRBV28 and TRBJ1-5, is DVKVTQSSRYLVKRTGEKVFLECVQDMDHENMFWYRQDPGLGLRLIYFSYDVKMKEKGDIPEGYSVSREKKERFSLILESASTNQTSMYLCASTRDRGLPQHFGDGTRLSIL.

V is TRBV6-1 and J is TRBJ1-6; no reliable D call. Germline V CDR1 and CDR2: MNHNS, SASEGT. Between the trimmed V and J ends, which lost 8 bases and 5 bases, there was a span of 13 bases. The CDR3 spans 14 residues. The CDR3, as DNA: TGTGCCAGCCGCCCCGCCCTGAATAATTCACCCCTCCACTTT. It is translated as CASRPALNNSPLHF.

The chain combines TRBV28 with TRBJ1-1; D may be TRBD1 (5 bases). This CDR3 is 14 amino acids long. V lost 5 bases and J lost 3, with 13 bases in between. Germline loops: CDR1 MDHEN, CDR2 SYDVKM. Here the CDR3 reads CASSLAGKDTEAFF. In nucleotides, the CDR3 is TGTGCCAGCAGTCTAGCAGGGAAAGACACTGAAGCTTTCTTT.

This chain's CDR3 is CASRYLQGGYEQYF. CDR3 in DNA: TGTGCCAGCAGGTACCTCCAGGGTGGTTACGAGCAGTACTTC. The V call is TRBV11-3, the J call TRBJ2-7; D might be TRBD1 (5 bases). This CDR3 contains 14 residues. Looked up from germline, CDR1 is SGHNT and CDR2 is YENEEA. With 6 bases removed from V and 4 bases from J, the gap between germline ends came to 16 bases.

The gene calls are TRBV5-4 and TRBJ2-3; no clear D gene. The germline V gene has CDR1 SGHNT and CDR2 YYREEE (reference sequence). The CDR3 contains 14 residues. The germline V and J ends were trimmed by 0 bases and 0 bases, with 5 bases remaining between them. CDR3 sequence reads: CASSLVGSTDTQYF. The CDR3 bases are TGTGCCAGCAGCTTGGTCGGTAGCACAGATACGCAGTATTTT.

The V gene is TRBV7-3, the J gene TRBJ2-2; the match to TRBD1 covers 8 bases. Germline loops: CDR1 SGHTA, CDR2 FQGTGA. The CDR3 runs 13 residues. Germline trimming cut 5 bases from V and 8 bases from J; bases unmatched to any gene: 4. The CDR3 loop reads CASSRGTGGELFF. In DNA form, the CDR3 reads TGTGCCAGCAGCAGAGGGACAGGTGGGGAGCTGTTTTTT.

The rearrangement links TRBV5-1 to TRBJ1-1; D might be TRBD1 (5 bases). V gave up 1 base and J gave up 7 bases, with 14 bases separating them. The CDR3 consists of 14 residues. Germline assignment: CDR1 SGHRS and CDR2 YFSETQ. The CDR3 nucleotides are TGCGCCAGCAGCTTGATAGCAGGGAACGTTGAAGCTTTCTTT. It specifies CASSLIAGNVEAFF.

The chain carries TRBV9 and TRBJ2-2; TRBD2 is a possible D gene (6 bases). Looked up from germline, CDR1 is SGDLS and CDR2 is YYNGEE. This CDR3 comprises 17 residues. V was cut by 0 bases and J by 0 bases, with 12 bases left in between. The CDR3 DNA reads as TGTGCCAGCAGCGTAGATCGGCGGGGAGCGAACACCGGGGAGCTGTTTTTT. Its protein is CASSVDRRGANTGELFF.

The V gene is TRBV5-3, the J gene TRBJ1-5, with a tentative D call TRBD1 (5 bases). TRBV5-3 is reported as an ORF; its role is uncertain. This CDR3 contains 15 residues. Trimming removed 5 bases from V and 6 bases from J, with 18 bases in between. In DNA form, the CDR3 reads TGTGCCAGAAGTAGTCGGGGGGAACACGGTCAGCCCCAGCATTTT. It is translated as CARSSRGEHGQPQHF.

This clone was seen once. The chain is built from TRBV5-1 and TRBJ1-5; D not resolved. Trimming shortened V by 1 base and J by 0 bases, and 8 bases separated the two germline ends. The germline V gene has CDR1 SGHRS and CDR2 YFSETQ. CDR3 length equals 15 residues. The CDR3 loop reads CASSLMGNSNQPQHF. CDR3 DNA: TGCGCCAGCAGCTTGATGGGGAATAGCAATCAGCCCCAGCATTTT.

V and J are TRBV6-5 and TRBJ1-6; 8 bases map to TRBD1. V lost 10 bases, J lost 7 bases, and 9 bases stayed unmatched. CDR3 length: 14 residues. CDR1 and CDR2 (germline): MNHEY, SVGAGI. CDR3: CATYSGQVNSPLHF. CDR3 in DNA: TGTGCCACGTATTCGGGACAGGTCAATTCACCCCTCCACTTT.

The chain has TRBV18 and TRBJ2-5, with 9 bases identical to TRBD2. Germline V CDR1 and CDR2: KGHSH, LQKENI. The CDR3 extends over 15 amino acids. V shed 3 bases and J 5 bases; nucleotides not matched to a gene: 7. CDR3 loop: CASSPAVSGGETQYF. For the CDR3, the DNA is TGTGCCAGCTCACCCGCGGTTAGCGGGGGTGAGACCCAGTACTTC. The entire variable domain, with the rest obtained from reference TRBV18 and TRBJ2-5, is as follows: NAGVMQNPRHLVRRRGQEARLRCSPMKGHSHVYWYRQLPEEGLKFMVYLQKENIIDESGMPKERFSAEFPKEGPSILRIQQVVRGDSAAYFCASSPAVSGGETQYFGPGTRLLVL.

The J gene is TRBJ2-2, the V gene TRBV10-1; maybe TRBD1 (5 bases). V dropped 5 bases and J dropped 4 bases, with 8 bases sitting between them. The CDR3 is made up of 13 amino acids. Germline CDR1 WNHNN, CDR2 SYGVQD (reference sequence). CDR3 nucleotides: TGCGCCAGCAGTAGTAGGGGCACCGGGGAGCTGTTTTTT. This sequence encodes CASSSRGTGELFF.

The chain combines TRBV27 with TRBJ2-3, with D perhaps TRBD1 (6 bases). Germline V gene lookup returns CDR1 MNHEY and CDR2 SMNVEV (reference sequence). The CDR3 has 14 residues. V was trimmed by 5 bases and J by 7 bases, leaving 16 bases between them. CDR3 nucleotide sequence: TGTGCCAGCAGTCAACAGGGATTGAGTTATACGCAGTATTTT. This sequence encodes CASSQQGLSYTQYF.

This clone was seen a single time. The genes are TRBV27 and TRBJ1-4; the D is unclear. Looked up from germline, CDR1 is MNHEY and CDR2 is SMNVEV (reference sequence). The CDR3 has 13 amino acids. V was pared by 8 bases and J by 4 bases, with 11 bases between. CDR3 loop: CASGGLGNEKLFF. Written as DNA, the CDR3 is TGTGCCAGCGGCGGGTTGGGTAATGAAAAACTGTTTTTT.

This chain's CDR3 is CATSFADFTANTEAFF. In DNA form, the CDR3 reads TGTGCCACCAGCTTTGCCGACTTCACAGCCAACACTGAAGCTTTCTTT. This sequence joins TRBV15 and TRBJ1-1; D remains ambiguous. The V gene lost 5 bases and the J gene lost 2 bases, with 18 bases spanning the gap. This CDR3 has 16 amino acids. CDR1 LNHNV and CDR2 YYDKDF come from the germline V gene (reference sequence). Together with reference TRBV15 and TRBJ1-1, the CDR3 gives the full variable domain: DAMVIQNPRYQVTQFGKPVTLSCSQTLNHNVMYWYQQKSSQAPKLLFHYYDKDFNNEADTPDNFQSRRPNTSFCFLDIRSPGLGDTAMYLCATSFADFTANTEAFFGQGTRLTVV.

This clone was counted once. The CDR3 region has the DNA TGTGCCAGCAGCCAAGGTCGAGGGTCCTACTACGAGCAGTACTTC. Translating it yields CASSQGRGSYYEQYF. The rearrangement links TRBV14 to TRBJ2-7; D might be TRBD2 (5 bases). The CDR3 runs 15 residues. In germline, CDR1 is SGHDN, CDR2 FVKESK. V lost 1 base, J lost 3 bases, and 13 bases lay in between. The variable domain in full, with the rest retrieved from reference TRBV14 and TRBJ2-7, is EAGVTQFPSHSVIEKGQTVTLRCDPISGHDNLYWYRRVMGKEIKFLLHFVKESKQDESGMPNNRFLAERTGGTYSTLKVQPAELEDSGVYFCASSQGRGSYYEQYFGPGTRLTVT.

V gene TRBV25-1 combines with J gene TRBJ2-7; D gene unclear. V lost 7 bases and J lost 0, with 13 bases in between. CDR1 and CDR2 from the germline V gene are MGHDK and SYGVNS. The CDR3 consists of 14 residues. The CDR3 DNA reads as TGTGCCAGCACAAAAGTCGGTGTCTCCTACGAGCAGTACTTC. The encoded protein is CASTKVGVSYEQYF.

This chain links TRBV28 with TRBJ2-1; TRBD2 aligns across 7 bases. Looked up from germline, CDR1 is MDHEN and CDR2 is SYDVKM. The CDR3 sequence is 13 residues long. V lost 6 bases, J lost 12 bases, and 11 bases stayed unmatched. The CDR3 nucleotides are TGTGCCAGCAGGGGTCTTGGCCCGGGGGGGCAGTTCTTC. This encodes CASRGLGPGGQFF.

The chain recombines TRBV30 with TRBJ1-2, with unresolved D. Germline CDR1 GTSNPN, CDR2 SVGIG (reference sequence). There are 12 residues in the CDR3. V lost 1 base and J lost 1, with 4 bases in between. This CDR3 is CAWSGNNYGYTF. The CDR3 DNA sequence: TGTGCCTGGAGTGGTAATAACTATGGCTACACCTTC.

This chain links TRBV25-1 with TRBJ2-5; 10 nucleotides line up with TRBD2. The V gene's germline CDR1 is MGHDK and CDR2 SYGVNS. Germline trimming cut 6 bases from V and 5 bases from J; bases unmatched to any gene: 12. The CDR3 has 16 amino acids. CDR3 coding DNA: TGTGCCAGCAGACCAATAGGACTAGCGGTACGGGAGACCCAGTACTTC. It codes for CASRPIGLAVRETQYF.

This chain uses TRBV27 with TRBJ1-5; possible D gene TRBD1, 6 bases. The CDR3 has 14 residues. Per germline, CDR1 MNHEY and CDR2 SMNVEV (reference sequence). Deletions cut 2 bases from V and 2 bases from J, with 7 bases between. The CDR3 bases are TGTGCCAGCAGTTTAAACAGGGGCAATCAGCCCCAGCATTTT. Amino acids: CASSLNRGNQPQHF.

Details on this clone: Different DNA sequences within this sample yield the same CDR3. The chain recombines TRBV10-3 with TRBJ1-2, with 10 bases lining up with TRBD1. V dropped 6 bases and J dropped 4; count of bases not matched to a gene: 14. Per the germline V gene, CDR1 is ENHRY and CDR2 is SYGVKD. CDR3 size: 17 residues. CDR3 in amino acids: CAISAFVETGGLYGYTF. CDR3 nucleotide sequence: TGTGCCATCAGCGCTTTCGTTGAGACAGGGGGCCTCTATGGCTACACCTTC.

V usage is TRBV10-1 and J usage is TRBJ2-3, with TRBD2 matching 11 bases. V dropped 2 bases and J dropped 1; count of bases not matched to a gene: 5. The length of the CDR3 is 17 residues. Germline V gene sequence: CDR1 WNHNN, CDR2 SYGVQD (reference sequence). CDR3 residues: CASSEASGGPRTDTQYF. The CDR3 DNA reads TGCGCCAGCAGTGAGGCTAGCGGGGGGCCCCGCACAGATACGCAGTATTTT.

The CDR3 DNA reads TGTGCCAGCAGCTCGCAGGGGTACACCGGGGAGCTGTTTTTT. Translation gives CASSSQGYTGELFF. The chain recombines TRBV7-2 with TRBJ2-2; D possibly corresponds to TRBD1 (6 bases). CDR3 size: 14 residues. From germline, CDR1 is SGHTA and CDR2 FQGNSA. Trimming shortened V by 4 bases and J by 3 bases, and 9 bases separated the two germline ends.

The gene calls are TRBV10-1 and TRBJ2-6; 12 nucleotides line up with TRBD2. The J segment lost 3 bases and the V segment lost 8 bases, leaving 5 bases of the junction unmatched. Germline CDR1 reads WNHNN; CDR2 reads SYGVQD (reference sequence). This CDR3 has 16 residues. The CDR3 protein is CASRLAGGLGANVLTF. CDR3 DNA sequence: TGCGCCAGCCGTCTAGCGGGGGGGCTTGGGGCCAACGTCCTGACTTTC.

CDR3 DNA: TGCGCCAGCAGCTTCGGTTACCAACCTCAGGGGCAAGAGACCCAGTACTTC. Residues: CASSFGYQPQGQETQYF. This chain connects TRBV5-1 to TRBJ2-5, with D possibly being TRBD1 (6 bases). Per the germline V gene, CDR1 is SGHRS and CDR2 is YFSETQ. Between the trimmed V and J ends, which lost 2 bases and 2 bases, there was a span of 19 bases. The CDR3 is made up of 17 amino acids.

CDR3 coding DNA: TGTGCCAGCAGTCCAGACACCTACGAGCAGTACTTC. This encodes CASSPDTYEQYF. The V call is TRBV28, the J call TRBJ2-7; D call uncertain. Germline loops: CDR1 MDHEN, CDR2 SYDVKM. The V end lost 5 bases, the J end lost 2 bases, and 7 bases lay between the germline ends. The CDR3 contains 12 residues.

This chain uses TRBV6-6 with TRBJ1-1; D unclear. The CDR3 is made up of 12 amino acids. V lost 8 bases, J lost 0 bases, and 7 bases lay in between. Germline assignment: CDR1 MNHNY and CDR2 SVGAGI (reference sequence). The CDR3 protein is CASLAMNTEAFF. For the CDR3, the DNA is TGTGCCAGCCTGGCGATGAACACTGAAGCTTTCTTT.